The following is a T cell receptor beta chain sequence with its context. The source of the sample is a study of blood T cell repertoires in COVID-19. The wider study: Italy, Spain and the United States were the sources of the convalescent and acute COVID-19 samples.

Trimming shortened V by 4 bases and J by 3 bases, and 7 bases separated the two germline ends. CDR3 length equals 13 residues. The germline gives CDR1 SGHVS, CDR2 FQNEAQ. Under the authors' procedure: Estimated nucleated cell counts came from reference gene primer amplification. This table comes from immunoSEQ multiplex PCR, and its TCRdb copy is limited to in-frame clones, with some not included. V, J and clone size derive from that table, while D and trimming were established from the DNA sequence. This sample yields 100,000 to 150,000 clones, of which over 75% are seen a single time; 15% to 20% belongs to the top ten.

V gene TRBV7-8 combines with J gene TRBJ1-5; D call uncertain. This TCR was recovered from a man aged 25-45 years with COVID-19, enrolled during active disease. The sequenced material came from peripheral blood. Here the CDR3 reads CASSSRVNQPQHF. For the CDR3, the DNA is TGTGCCAGCAGCTCTCGGGTCAATCAGCCCCAGCATTTT.